The clone carrying this T cell receptor (beta chain) was counted only a few times. The source of the sample is a study of blood T cell repertoires in COVID-19. Per germline, CDR1 SEHNR and CDR2 FQNEAQ (reference sequence). The CDR3 loop spans 15 amino acids. V lost 5 bases, J lost 7 bases, and 6 bases stayed unmatched. Libraries were prepared by immunoSEQ multiplex PCR; TCRdb keeps only in-frame clonotypes and omits some of them. The table shows 220,000 or so clones, with more than 65% occurring only once. The sample taken for sequencing was peripheral blood. The receptor was derived from a woman in her sixties or seventies with acute or convalescent COVID-19. The chain is built from TRBV7-9 and TRBJ1-6, with 9 bases matching TRBD1. CDR3: CASSVSGTGNSPLHF. CDR3 DNA: TGTGCCAGCAGCGTTTCCGGGACAGGGAATTCACCCCTCCACTTT.